The entry that follows covers one TCR beta chain sequence. Antigen unknown. This entry comes from a study of post-analysis software for immune sequencing data. Broader study findings: Samples made in the same batch grouped tightly together by F measure. Relative to controls, patients had about five TRBV segments at higher frequency, with TRBV5-6, TRBV5-1 and TRBV20-1 among these.

The library was made from cDNA and included unique molecular identifiers. The yield from about 1 to 10 million T cells was roughly 500,000 cDNA molecules in total. TCRdb reanalysed the PCR reads using MiXCR and keeps one entry per CDR3 protein. The repertoire holds about half a million distinct CDR3 sequences, with roughly 34% as singletons. The germline V gene encodes CDR1 MNHNY and CDR2 SVGAGI (reference sequence). The CDR3 is 16 amino acids. V lost 2 bases and J lost 2, with 15 bases in between. The V gene is TRBV6-6, the J gene TRBJ1-2, with D possibly TRBD1 on 5 matching bases. The source is a girl between 2 and 17 years old with multiple sclerosis. The sample was blood. The CDR3 DNA reads as TGTGCCAGCAGTTACCAGGGACCCCGGGGGAACTATGGCTACACCTTC. It yields the protein CASSYQGPRGNYGYTF.